Below, 21 T cell receptor beta chains from the same sample are listed, as sequenced in a study of T-cell reconstitution after alpha-beta-depleted transplantation in children (dated by TCRdb to 2016 to 2017). The library was made by PCR. Instrument used: Illumina HiSeq 2500. TCR library preparation used molecular barcoding, with unique molecular identifiers applied to normalize quantification of the TCRbeta repertoire. Through fastp at Q25 and MiXCR, TCRdb rebuilt clones from the public reads, retaining in-frame beta chains. Each CDR3 protein gets just one entry, which takes the most common genes and DNA from the rows behind it. This sample has 500,000 or so distinct CDR3 sequences in its table, and 30% to 35% of those were observed once. The biggest ten clones account for 2% to 2.5% of the sample. Source: PBMCs from the stem cell graft donor, taken from the stem cell graft. The receptors were sampled from a human donor who donated a stem cell graft to a child with aplastic anemia.

The chain recombines TRBV9 with TRBJ2-5, with D perhaps TRBD1 (6 bases). This CDR3 region has 16 residues. V was trimmed by 0 bases and J by 5 bases, leaving 17 bases between them. The germline V gene has CDR1 SGDLS and CDR2 YYNGEE. CDR3 residues: CASSVDQGPGLETQYF. The CDR3 nucleotides read TGTGCCAGCAGCGTAGACCAGGGGCCCGGGTTGGAGACCCAGTACTTC.

V and J are TRBV5-1 and TRBJ2-4; 9 positions match TRBD1. J lost 6 bases, V lost 5 bases, and 6 bases had no gene match. This CDR3 spans 14 amino acids. CDR1 and CDR2 (germline): SGHRS, YFSETQ. The CDR3 coding sequence is TGCGCCAGCAGGGGGACAGGGAGAACAAACATTCAGTACTTC. Its protein product is CASRGTGRTNIQYF. Complete variable domain (other parts from reference TRBV5-1 and TRBJ2-4): KAGVTQTPRYLIKTRGQQVTLSCSPISGHRSVSWYQQTPGQGLQFLFEYFSETQRNKGNFPGRFSGRQFSNSRSEMNVSTLELGDSALYLCASRGTGRTNIQYFGAGTRLSVL.

The chain uses TRBV20-1 and TRBJ2-1; 10 bases fit TRBD2. The trim removed 6 bases at V and 2 bases at J, leaving 7 bases unmatched. The CDR3 loop spans 15 amino acids. Germline lookup yields CDR1 DFQATT and CDR2 SNEGSKA (reference sequence). The CDR3 bases are TGCAGTGCCCGAGGACTAGCGGACCCCTACAATGAGCAGTTCTTC. This translates into CSARGLADPYNEQFF.

This clonotype has at least ten counts. For the CDR3, the DNA is TGTGCCAGCAGCCAAGGAGGTTTCTCTGGGGCCAACGTCCTGACTTTC. Translating gives CASSQGGFSGANVLTF. This chain links TRBV14 with TRBJ2-6, with unresolved D. The CDR3 runs to 16 residues. V was clipped by 1 base and J by 0 bases, with 7 bases between them. CDR1 and CDR2 from the germline V gene are SGHDN and FVKESK.

The chain recombines TRBV6-2 or TRBV6-3 with TRBJ2-2; D ambiguous. This CDR3 comprises 13 residues. Germline CDR1 reads MNHEY; CDR2 reads SVGEGT. Written as DNA, the CDR3 is TGTGCGTTGAGGCAGGACGGGTCCGGGGAGCTGTTTTTT. It yields the protein CALRQDGSGELFF.

The rearrangement joins TRBV20-1 to TRBJ1-3; no reliable D call. The length of the CDR3 is 12 residues. Germline-derived CDR1 and CDR2 are DFQATT and SNEGSKA (reference sequence). The V end lost 6 bases, the J end lost 7 bases, and 13 bases lay between the germline ends. CDR3 in amino acids: CSARAIRNTIYF. The CDR3, as DNA: TGCAGTGCACGGGCAATCCGGAACACCATATATTTT.

This clonotype has a handful of counts. V and J are TRBV20-1 and TRBJ2-3; D gene uncertain. The V and J ends lost 3 bases and 1 base respectively, with 8 bases between them. Germline values: CDR1 DFQATT, CDR2 SNEGSKA (reference sequence). This CDR3 is 13 amino acids long. The CDR3 region has the DNA TGCAGTGCTAGGAGGTGGGGCACAGATACGCAGTATTTT. Translation: CSARRWGTDTQYF.

The gene calls are TRBV12-3 or TRBV12-4 and TRBJ2-5; 10 bases map to TRBD2. This CDR3 has 15 residues. J lost 2 bases, V lost 6 bases, and 6 bases had no gene match. The CDR3 loop is CASRRLAGIQETQYF. The CDR3 region has the DNA TGTGCCAGCAGGCGACTAGCGGGTATTCAAGAGACCCAGTACTTC.

V gene TRBV12-3 or TRBV12-4 combines with J gene TRBJ2-1, with 9 bases lining up with TRBD2. The trim removed 4 bases at V and 5 bases at J, leaving 3 bases unmatched. The CDR3 length is 14 residues. The CDR3 DNA reads TGTGCCAGCAGTTATGCTAGCGGGGACAATGAGCAGTTCTTC. Encoded protein: CASSYASGDNEQFF.

The table lists this clonotype with a few counts. This rearrangement joins TRBV24-1 to TRBJ2-7, with 9 bases that match TRBD1. Germline loops: CDR1 KGHDR, CDR2 SFDVKD. V lost 5 bases and J lost 4; bases outside the gene matches: 14. The CDR3 sequence is 17 residues long. CDR3 residues: CATSGLGRGTGQYEQYF. CDR3 DNA sequence: TGTGCCACCAGTGGCTTGGGGCGGGGGACAGGGCAGTACGAGCAGTACTTC.

This clonotype was counted a few times. This chain joins TRBV5-6 and TRBJ2-2; D call uncertain. V was trimmed by 2 bases and J by 4 bases, leaving 9 bases between them. CDR3 size: 14 residues. The germline V gene encodes CDR1 SGHDT and CDR2 YYEEEE. CDR3 coding DNA: TGTGCCAGCAGCTTCGGCGGAACCACCGGGGAGCTGTTTTTT. This translates into CASSFGGTTGELFF.

This clonotype has a handful of counts. The chain combines TRBV10-3 with TRBJ1-5, with a possible D match to TRBD1 (6 bases). V lost 6 bases and J 7 bases, leaving 13 bases between the germline ends. There are 13 residues in the CDR3. The germline V gene has CDR1 ENHRY and CDR2 SYGVKD. CDR3 nucleotide sequence: TGTGCCATCAGAGACGGGGGCAGCCAGCCCCAGCATTTT. Its protein product is CAIRDGGSQPQHF.

The sample holds a few counts of this clonotype. The V and J genes are TRBV4-2 and TRBJ2-1; 7 bases agree with TRBD2. J gave up 2 bases and V 5 bases, and 9 bases lay outside the gene matches. Germline CDR1 reads LGHNA; CDR2 reads YNFKEQ. The CDR3 covers 16 residues. The CDR3 DNA sequence: TGTGCCAGCAGCACAGAAGAAACTAGCGCCTACAATGAGCAGTTCTTC. Protein: CASSTEETSAYNEQFF.

This clonotype has only a few counts. V is TRBV29-1 and J is TRBJ2-1; 9 bases are shared with TRBD2. The CDR3 is 16 residues long. J lost 1 base, V lost 2 bases, and 6 bases had no gene match. Germline CDR1 and CDR2: SQVTM and ANQGSEA. The CDR3 spells CSVEWWLAGSYNEQFF. Here the CDR3 DNA reads TGCAGCGTTGAATGGTGGCTAGCGGGGTCCTACAATGAGCAGTTCTTC.

The gene calls are TRBV29-1 and TRBJ2-5; D not resolved. Germline CDR1 is SQVTM and CDR2 is ANQGSEA. Trimming cost V 4 bases and J 4 bases, with 13 bases left between them. The CDR3 spans 13 residues. The CDR3 DNA follows: TGCAGCGTTGCGGCCTTGGGCGGAGAGACCCAGTACTTC. It translates to CSVAALGGETQYF.

This clonotype came up many times. The V call is TRBV18, the J call TRBJ1-5; D perhaps matches TRBD1 (6 bases). The germline CDR1 and CDR2 sequences are KGHSH and LQKENI. The CDR3 has 14 amino acids. Trimming took off 4 bases at V and 6 bases at J, with 13 bases between the two ends. CDR3 nucleotide sequence: TGTGCCAGCTCACTACAGGGAGGGGGTCAGCCCCAGCATTTT. This encodes CASSLQGGGQPQHF.

This sequence joins TRBV19 and TRBJ2-5; D is undetermined. CDR1 is LNHDA and CDR2 is SQIVND in the germline V gene (reference sequence). Between the trimmed V and J ends, which lost 1 base and 4 bases, there was a span of 7 bases. CDR3 length equals 13 residues. The CDR3 sequence: CASSIVGSETQYF. For the CDR3, the DNA is TGTGCCAGTAGTATAGTGGGCTCAGAGACCCAGTACTTC. Looking up the rest from reference TRBV19 and TRBJ2-5 gives the full variable domain: DGGITQSPKYLFRKEGQNVTLSCEQNLNHDAMYWYRQDPGQGLRLIYYSQIVNDFQKGDIAEGYSVSREKKESFPLTVTSAQKNPTAFYLCASSIVGSETQYFGPGTRLLVL.

The chain combines TRBV10-3 with TRBJ2-1, with 9 bases aligning to TRBD2. There are 17 residues in the CDR3. Germline CDR1 ENHRY, CDR2 SYGVKD. The J segment lost 5 bases and the V segment lost 0 bases, leaving 8 bases of the junction unmatched. CDR3 loop: CAISESPAGGPNNEQFF. CDR3 in DNA: TGTGCCATCAGTGAGTCTCCGGCGGGAGGGCCTAACAATGAGCAGTTCTTC.

The table lists this clonotype with a few counts. The genes are TRBV20-1 and TRBJ2-2, with D perhaps TRBD1 (6 bases). CDR1 is DFQATT and CDR2 is SNEGSKA in the germline V gene (reference sequence). CDR3 size: 15 residues. V dropped 6 bases and J dropped 0 bases, with 14 bases sitting between them. Here the CDR3 reads CSAGDTPPNTGELFF. In DNA, the CDR3 is TGCAGTGCGGGGGACACCCCTCCGAACACCGGGGAGCTGTTTTTT.

In the case of this clonotype: One end of the junction is discordant with germline, which a read error may explain. The chain couples TRBV30 to TRBJ2-1, with 9 bases that match TRBD2. This CDR3 region has 17 residues. Germline V gene data show CDR1 as GTSNPN and CDR2 as SVGIG (reference sequence). CDR3 DNA sequence: TGTGCCTGGTCAGGGGGTAGCGGGAGTGGACCCTACACTGAGCAGTTCTTC. Amino acids: CAWSGGSGSGPYTEQFF.

The table lists this clonotype with a few counts. The chain uses TRBV9 and TRBJ2-7; 12 nucleotides line up with TRBD1. The germline CDR1 and CDR2 sequences are SGDLS and YYNGEE. This CDR3 is 15 amino acids long. V shed 3 bases and J 5 bases; nucleotides not matched to a gene: 6. CDR3 sequence reads: CASSGGQGASNEQYF. The CDR3 coding sequence is TGTGCCAGCAGCGGGGGACAGGGGGCTTCCAACGAGCAGTACTTC.